The clone carrying this T cell receptor (beta chain) was detected many times. Its matching antigen is unknown. This entry belongs to a study of neurological immune-mediated disorders. Germline values: CDR1 SGHDN, CDR2 FVKESK. With 4 bases removed from V and 0 bases from J, the gap between germline ends came to 20 bases. The CDR3 sequence is 18 residues long. Overall study findings and caveats: HTLV-1-associated myelopathy displayed the greatest TCR clonal expansion, and multiple sclerosis exhibited the smallest, lower than that of healthy controls.

TCRdb passed the 5' RACE reads through MiXCR, listing each CDR3 protein once. The repertoire holds roughly 52,000 distinct CDR3 sequences, with about 5% as singletons. The clonotype originates from a woman aged 18-29 years with multiple sclerosis. Input material: CD4+ T cells from blood. The chain combines TRBV14 with TRBJ2-3, with a weak D call TRBD1 (6 bases). The CDR3 bases are TGTGCCAGCAGCCCCCTAACGTCGACAGGAACTAGCACAGATACGCAGTATTTT. It translates to CASSPLTSTGTSTDTQYF.